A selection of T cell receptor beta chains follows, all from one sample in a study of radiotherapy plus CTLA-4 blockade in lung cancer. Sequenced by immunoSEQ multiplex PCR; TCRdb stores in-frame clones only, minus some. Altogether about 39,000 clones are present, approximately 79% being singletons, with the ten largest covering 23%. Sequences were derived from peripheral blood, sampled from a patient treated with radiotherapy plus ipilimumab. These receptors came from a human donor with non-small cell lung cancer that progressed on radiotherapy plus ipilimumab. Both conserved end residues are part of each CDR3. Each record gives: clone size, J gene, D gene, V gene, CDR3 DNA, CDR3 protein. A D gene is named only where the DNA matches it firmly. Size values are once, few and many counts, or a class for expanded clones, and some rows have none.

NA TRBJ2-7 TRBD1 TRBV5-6 TGTGCCAGCAGCTTGTGGGGCCGGGACAGGCAAGCCTACGAGCAGTACTTC CASSLWGRDRQAYEQYF
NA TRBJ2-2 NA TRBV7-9 TGTGCCAGTGAAACGATGACTCATAACACCGGGGAGCTGTTTTTT CASETMTHNTGELFF
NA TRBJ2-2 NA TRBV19 TGTGCCAGTAGTCCATGGGACAAGTCAACCGGGGAGCTGTTTTTT CASSPWDKSTGELFF
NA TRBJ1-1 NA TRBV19 TGTGCCAGTTCCCCCGGGTCCTACACTGAAGCTTTCTTT CASSPGSYTEAFF
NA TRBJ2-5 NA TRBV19 TGTGCCAGTAGTACTATGAGGGTCCCAGAGACCCAGTACTTC CASSTMRVPETQYF
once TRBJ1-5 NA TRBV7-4 TGTGCCAGCAGCTTAGGAAAGGAGGGTTCGGGCTATAGCAATCAGCCCCAGCATTTT CASSLGKEGSGYSNQPQHF
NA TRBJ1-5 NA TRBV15 TGTGCCACCAGCATGGACGGCGGGAGTCAGCCCCAGCATTTT CATSMDGGSQPQHF
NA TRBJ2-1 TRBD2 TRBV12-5 TGTGCTAGTGGTTTGGCCCCTAGCGGGGGGAGCTCCTACAATGAGCAGTTCTTC CASGLAPSGGSSYNEQFF
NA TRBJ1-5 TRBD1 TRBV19 TGTGCCAGTAGTATTACGGGACAGGGGGCTCAGCCCCAGCATTTT CASSITGQGAQPQHF
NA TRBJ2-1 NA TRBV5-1 TGCGCCAGCAGCTTGGTATTAGAAAATTACAATGAGCAGTTCTTC CASSLVLENYNEQFF
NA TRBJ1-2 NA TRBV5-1 TGCGCCAGCAGCATCGGACAGTCCTATGGCTACACCTTC CASSIGQSYGYTF
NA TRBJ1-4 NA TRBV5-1 TGCGCCAGCAGGCAGGACACAACGGGTGAAAAACTGTTTTTT CASRQDTTGEKLFF
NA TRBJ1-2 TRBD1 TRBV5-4 TGTGCCAGCACCCTCTACGCAGGGGGCAATGGCTACACCTTC CASTLYAGGNGYTF
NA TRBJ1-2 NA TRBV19 TGTGCCAGTAGTATTGGAGGGAACTATGGCTACACCTTC CASSIGGNYGYTF
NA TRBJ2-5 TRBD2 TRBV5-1 TGCGCCAGCAGCTTGGGACCAGCGGGGGGCCAAGAGACCCAGTACTTC CASSLGPAGGQETQYF
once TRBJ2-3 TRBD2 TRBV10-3 TGTGCCATCAGTGAGTCGAAGTCGGGACTAGCTGATACGCAGTATTTT CAISESKSGLADTQYF
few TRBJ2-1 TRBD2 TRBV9 TGTGCCAGCAGCGTAGCGGATAGCGGGGGCTGGGGAGAGCAGTTCTTC CASSVADSGGWGEQFF
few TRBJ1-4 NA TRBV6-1 TGTGCCAGCAGCCTTGTACGGGGGTCGAATGAAAAACTGTTTTTT CASSLVRGSNEKLFF
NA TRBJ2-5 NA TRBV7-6 TGTGCCAGCAGCTTGGGACGGGGAGGAGGGGAGACCCAGTACTTC CASSLGRGGGETQYF
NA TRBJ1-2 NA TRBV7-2 TGTGCCAGCAGCTTGCGAAGAGCTAACTATGGCTACACCTTC CASSLRRANYGYTF
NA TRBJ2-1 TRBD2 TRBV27 TGTGCCAGCAGTAGCACTAGCGGGGGGGAAAGGGAGCAGTTCTTC CASSSTSGGEREQFF
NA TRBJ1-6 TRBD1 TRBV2 TGTGCCAGCAAACAGGGGGGGAGGTTAGGTTCACCCCTCCACTTT CASKQGGRLGSPLHF
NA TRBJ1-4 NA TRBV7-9 TGTGCCAGCAGCTCCTTCGGGGGAACTAATGAAAAACTGTTTTTT CASSSFGGTNEKLFF
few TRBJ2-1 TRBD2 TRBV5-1 TGCGCCAGCAGCCCTACCGGGACTAGCGGTTACAATGAGCAGTTCTTC CASSPTGTSGYNEQFF
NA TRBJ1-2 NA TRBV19 TGTGCCAGTAGTATGGCCGGGACTACACCTTATGGCTACACCTTC CASSMAGTTPYGYTF
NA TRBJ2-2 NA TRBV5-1 TGCGCCAGCAGGAAGGACTACACCGGGGAGCTGTTTTTT CASRKDYTGELFF
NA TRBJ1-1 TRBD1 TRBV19 TGTGCCAGTGAACAGGGGAAGACTGAAGCTTTCTTT CASEQGKTEAFF
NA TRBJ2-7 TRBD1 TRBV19 TGTGCCAGTAGTATAGTCCGGGGACAGGGGGCCGGCGAGCAGTACTTC CASSIVRGQGAGEQYF
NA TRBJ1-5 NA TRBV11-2 TGTGCCAGCAGCTTAACCCCAGCTGGGGCAGGGGGCAATCAGCCCCAGCATTTT CASSLTPAGAGGNQPQHF